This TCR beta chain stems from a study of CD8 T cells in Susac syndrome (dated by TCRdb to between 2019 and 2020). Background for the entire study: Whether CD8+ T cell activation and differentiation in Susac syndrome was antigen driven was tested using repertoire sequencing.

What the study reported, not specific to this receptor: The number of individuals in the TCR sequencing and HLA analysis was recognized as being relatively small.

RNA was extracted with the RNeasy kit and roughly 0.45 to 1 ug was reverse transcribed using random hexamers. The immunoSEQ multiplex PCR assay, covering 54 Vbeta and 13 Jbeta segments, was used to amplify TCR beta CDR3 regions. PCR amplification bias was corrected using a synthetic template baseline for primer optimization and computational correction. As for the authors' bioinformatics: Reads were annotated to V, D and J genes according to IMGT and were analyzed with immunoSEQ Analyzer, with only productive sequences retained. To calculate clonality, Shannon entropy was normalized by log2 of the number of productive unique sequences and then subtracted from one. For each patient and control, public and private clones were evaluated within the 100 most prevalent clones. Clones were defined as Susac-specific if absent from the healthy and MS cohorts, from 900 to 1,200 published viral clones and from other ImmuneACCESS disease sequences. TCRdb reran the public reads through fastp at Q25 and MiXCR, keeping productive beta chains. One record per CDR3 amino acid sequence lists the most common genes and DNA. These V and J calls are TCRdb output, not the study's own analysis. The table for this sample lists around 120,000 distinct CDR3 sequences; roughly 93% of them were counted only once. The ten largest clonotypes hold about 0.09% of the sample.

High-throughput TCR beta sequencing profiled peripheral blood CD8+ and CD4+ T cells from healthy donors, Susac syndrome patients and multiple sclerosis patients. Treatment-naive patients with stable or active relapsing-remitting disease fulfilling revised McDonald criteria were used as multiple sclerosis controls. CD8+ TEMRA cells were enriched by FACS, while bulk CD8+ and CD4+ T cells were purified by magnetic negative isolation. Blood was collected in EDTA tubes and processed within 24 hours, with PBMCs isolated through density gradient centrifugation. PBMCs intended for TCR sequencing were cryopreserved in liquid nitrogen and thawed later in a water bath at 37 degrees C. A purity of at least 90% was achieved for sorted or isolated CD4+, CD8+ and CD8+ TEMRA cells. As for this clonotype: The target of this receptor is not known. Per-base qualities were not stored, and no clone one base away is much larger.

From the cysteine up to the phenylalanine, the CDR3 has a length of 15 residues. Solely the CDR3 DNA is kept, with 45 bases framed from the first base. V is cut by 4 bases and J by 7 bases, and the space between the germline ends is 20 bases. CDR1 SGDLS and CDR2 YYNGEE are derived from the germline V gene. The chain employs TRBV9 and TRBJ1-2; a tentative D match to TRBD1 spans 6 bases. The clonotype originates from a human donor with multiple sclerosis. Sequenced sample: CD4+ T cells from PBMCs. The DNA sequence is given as TGTGCCAGCAGCTCGCGGAGGGGGGAGTCCGGTGGCTACACCTTC. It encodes CASSSRRGESGGYTF. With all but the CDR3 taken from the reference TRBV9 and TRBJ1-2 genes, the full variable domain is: DSGVTQTPKHLITATGQRVTLRCSPRSGDLSVYWYQQSLDQGLQFLIQYYNGEERAKGNILERFSAQQFPDLHSELNLSSLELGDSALYFCASSSRRGESGGYTFGSGTRLTVV.